These T cell receptor beta chains were read from a single sample in a study of Ad26.COV2.S vaccination and SARS-CoV-2 variants. Using immunoSEQ multiplex PCR, the repertoire was profiled, and TCRdb retains in-frame clones only, with some absent. Of fewer than 400,000 clones detected, more than 85% appear once; the ten largest clones hold approximately 3.7%. The source was peripheral blood, collected in a trial of Ad26.COV2.S vaccine versus placebo. The receptors derive from a person between 18 and 59 years old who received the Ad26.COV2.S COVID-19 vaccine or a placebo. The CDR3 runs from the conserved cysteine through the conserved F or W. Each record gives: V gene, J gene, D gene, clone size, CDR3 DNA, CDR3 protein. The D gene is left open where the match is weak. The size field is filled for only some rows; it gives once, few, many or a size class.

v_gene: TRBV7-9
j_gene: TRBJ2-2
d_gene: .
abundance: .
CDR3nt: TGTGCCAGCAGCTTAGTGGAATCTACCGGGGAGCTGTTTTTT
CDR3aa: CASSLVESTGELFF

v_gene: TRBV3-1/TRBV3-2
j_gene: TRBJ2-5
d_gene: TRBD2
abundance: .
CDR3nt: TGTGCCAGCAGCCAACCCCGGGGTGGGGGAGGGGAGACCCAGTACTTC
CDR3aa: CASSQPRGGGGETQYF

v_gene: TRBV6-5
j_gene: TRBJ2-2
d_gene: TRBD1
abundance: once
CDR3nt: TGTGCCACCAGGACAGGGGGGACGGGCACCGGGGAGCTGTTTTTT
CDR3aa: CATRTGGTGTGELFF

v_gene: TRBV7-2
j_gene: TRBJ2-1
d_gene: TRBD1
abundance: .
CDR3nt: TGTGCCAGCAGGGGACAGGGGGCAGTTGAGCAGTTCTTC
CDR3aa: CASRGQGAVEQFF

v_gene: TRBV5-1
j_gene: TRBJ2-2
d_gene: TRBD1
abundance: .
CDR3nt: TGCGCCAGCAGCTTATATGGGACAGGGAATCACGGGGAGCTGTTTTTT
CDR3aa: CASSLYGTGNHGELFF

v_gene: TRBV4-1
j_gene: TRBJ2-2
d_gene: .
abundance: few
CDR3nt: TGCGCCAGCAGCCAAGGCAGGACACCGAACACCGGGGAGCTGTTTTTT
CDR3aa: CASSQGRTPNTGELFF

v_gene: TRBV25-1
j_gene: TRBJ1-2
d_gene: .
abundance: few
CDR3nt: TGTGCCAGCAGTGACCCCTTAGAGGAGGGGGTTGGCTACACCTTC
CDR3aa: CASSDPLEEGVGYTF

v_gene: TRBV15
j_gene: TRBJ1-1
d_gene: .
abundance: once
CDR3nt: TGTGCCACCGTCGGCGGGGTACGCAACACTGAAGCTTTCTTT
CDR3aa: CATVGGVRNTEAFF

v_gene: TRBV7-2
j_gene: TRBJ2-3
d_gene: .
abundance: .
CDR3nt: TGTGCCAGTATCCCCGGGTCCCGGACCACAGATACGCAGTATTTT
CDR3aa: CASIPGSRTTDTQYF

v_gene: TRBV5-5
j_gene: TRBJ1-4
d_gene: .
abundance: .
CDR3nt: TGTGCCAGCAGCTTGGGTGGGGGTAATGAAAAACTGTTTTTT
CDR3aa: CASSLGGGNEKLFF

v_gene: TRBV5-5
j_gene: TRBJ2-1
d_gene: .
abundance: .
CDR3nt: TGTGCCAGCAGCTTGAGTATTGAGCAGTTCTTC
CDR3aa: CASSLSIEQFF

v_gene: TRBV27
j_gene: TRBJ1-1
d_gene: .
abundance: .
CDR3nt: TGTGCCAGCAGTTTAAGGGGTGGCACTGAAGCTTTCTTT
CDR3aa: CASSLRGGTEAFF

v_gene: TRBV5-8
j_gene: TRBJ1-2
d_gene: .
abundance: .
CDR3nt: TGTGCCAGCAGCTTGATTAACGGGGCGGACTATGGCTACACCTTC
CDR3aa: CASSLINGADYGYTF

v_gene: TRBV10-3
j_gene: TRBJ2-7
d_gene: .
abundance: .
CDR3nt: TGTGCCATCAGCGAACAGGGACTAACTAACGAGCAGTACTTC
CDR3aa: CAISEQGLTNEQYF

v_gene: TRBV29-1
j_gene: TRBJ1-6
d_gene: TRBD1
abundance: .
CDR3nt: TGCAGCGTTAGACAGGGAGGACTTAATTCACCCCTCCACTTT
CDR3aa: CSVRQGGLNSPLHF

v_gene: TRBV10-3
j_gene: TRBJ2-1
d_gene: .
abundance: .
CDR3nt: TGTGCCAGCAATGTTAGGAATGAGCAGTTCTTC
CDR3aa: CASNVRNEQFF

v_gene: TRBV2
j_gene: TRBJ2-2
d_gene: .
abundance: .
CDR3nt: TGTGCCAGCAGTGATGGGGAGCTGTTTTTT
CDR3aa: CASSDGELFF

v_gene: TRBV19
j_gene: TRBJ1-1
d_gene: .
abundance: .
CDR3nt: TGTGCCAGTAGTACCCCCCTTGACACTGAAGCTTTCTTT
CDR3aa: CASSTPLDTEAFF

v_gene: TRBV7-7
j_gene: TRBJ1-4
d_gene: .
abundance: .
CDR3nt: TGTGCTAGCAGCTTAAAATCCAGGGGAAGTGAAAAACTGTTTTTT
CDR3aa: CASSLKSRGSEKLFF

v_gene: TRBV19
j_gene: TRBJ1-1
d_gene: .
abundance: .
CDR3nt: TGTGCCAGTACCTCAGGGAAGTACACTGAAGCTTTCTTT
CDR3aa: CASTSGKYTEAFF

v_gene: TRBV2
j_gene: TRBJ2-5
d_gene: .
abundance: .
CDR3nt: TGTGCCAGCGGGGACCTGGGGGAGACCCAGTACTTC
CDR3aa: CASGDLGETQYF

v_gene: TRBV20-1
j_gene: TRBJ1-1
d_gene: .
abundance: .
CDR3nt: TGCAGTGCCATGGAGGACACTGAAGCTTTCTTT
CDR3aa: CSAMEDTEAFF

v_gene: TRBV6-5
j_gene: TRBJ2-5
d_gene: .
abundance: .
CDR3nt: TGTGCCAGCAGTTACGGGTCTGACAGGGGAGGGGAGACCCAGTACTTC
CDR3aa: CASSYGSDRGGETQYF

v_gene: TRBV27
j_gene: TRBJ2-7
d_gene: TRBD1
abundance: .
CDR3nt: TGTGCCAGCAGTTTGGCAGGGGGCCATACCTACGAGCAGTACTTC
CDR3aa: CASSLAGGHTYEQYF